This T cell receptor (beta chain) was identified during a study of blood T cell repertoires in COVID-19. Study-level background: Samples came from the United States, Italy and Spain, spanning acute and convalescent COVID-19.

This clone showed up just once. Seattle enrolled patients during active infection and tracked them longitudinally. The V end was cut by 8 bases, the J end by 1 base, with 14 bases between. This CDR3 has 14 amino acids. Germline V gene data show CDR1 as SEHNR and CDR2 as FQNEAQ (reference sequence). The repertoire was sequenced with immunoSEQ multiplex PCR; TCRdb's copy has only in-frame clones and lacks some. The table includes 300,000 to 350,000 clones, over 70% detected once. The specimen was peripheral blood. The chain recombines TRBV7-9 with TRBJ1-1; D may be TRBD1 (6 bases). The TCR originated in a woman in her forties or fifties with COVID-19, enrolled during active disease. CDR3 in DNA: TGTGCCAGCCTACAGGGAGGGGGGAACACTGAAGCTTTCTTT. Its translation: CASLQGGGNTEAFF.